This T cell receptor (beta chain) stems from a study of T-cell reconstitution after alpha-beta-depleted transplantation in children (dated by TCRdb to about 2016). Broadly, across the study: Using TCR repertoire profiling, the study followed T-cell immune reconstitution in a quantitative way in children after TCRalphabeta/CD19-depleted allogeneic hematopoietic cell transplantation.

This clonotype appeared many times. The target of this receptor is not known. Nothing much larger sits one base from this clone, and base qualities are not available. The CDR3, from cysteine to phenylalanine, totals 14 residues. Kept here is only the CDR3 DNA, which spans 42 bases and is read in frame from base 1. V sheds 1 base and J sheds 6 bases, leaving 12 bases between their ends. Sequences SGHRS (CDR1) and YFSETQ (CDR2) are obtained from the germline V gene. Library creation used PCR. TCRdb records Illumina HiSeq 2500 as the sequencer. To normalize quantification of the TCRbeta repertoire, the TCR libraries were built with molecular barcoding that relied on unique molecular identifiers. In TCRdb, the public reads were trimmed at Q25 with fastp and aligned with MiXCR, with productive beta chains retained. Every entry covers one CDR3 protein and lists the most common genes and DNA from its rows. Within this sample are more than 90,000 distinct CDR3 sequences, with roughly 8.3% of them counted one time only. 6.9% of the sample goes to the ten largest clones.

The specimen comprised PBMCs from the stem cell graft donor, sampled from the stem cell graft. This sequence originates from a human donor who donated a stem cell graft to a child with congenital amegakaryocytic thrombocytopenia. The chain uses TRBV5-1 and TRBJ2-3; no confident D gene assignment can be made. The CDR3 amino acid sequence is: CASSLSGHQDTQYF. The base sequence is TGCGCCAGCAGCTTGTCGGGCCACCAGGATACGCAGTATTTT.